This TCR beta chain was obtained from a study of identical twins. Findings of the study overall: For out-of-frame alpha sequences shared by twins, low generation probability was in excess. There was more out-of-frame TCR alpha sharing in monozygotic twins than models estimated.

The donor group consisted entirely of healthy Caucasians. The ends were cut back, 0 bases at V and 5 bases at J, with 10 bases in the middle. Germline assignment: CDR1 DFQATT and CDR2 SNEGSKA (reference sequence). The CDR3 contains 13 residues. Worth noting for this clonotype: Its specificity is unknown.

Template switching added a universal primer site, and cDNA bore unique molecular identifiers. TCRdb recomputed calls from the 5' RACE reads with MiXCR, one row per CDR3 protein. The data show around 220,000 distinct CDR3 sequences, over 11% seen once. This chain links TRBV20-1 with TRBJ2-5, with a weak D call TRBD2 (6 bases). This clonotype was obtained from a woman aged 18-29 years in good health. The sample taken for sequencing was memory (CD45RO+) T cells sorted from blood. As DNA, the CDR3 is TGCAGTGCTAGAGATTCAGGGAGGGAGACCCAGTACTTC. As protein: CSARDSGRETQYF.